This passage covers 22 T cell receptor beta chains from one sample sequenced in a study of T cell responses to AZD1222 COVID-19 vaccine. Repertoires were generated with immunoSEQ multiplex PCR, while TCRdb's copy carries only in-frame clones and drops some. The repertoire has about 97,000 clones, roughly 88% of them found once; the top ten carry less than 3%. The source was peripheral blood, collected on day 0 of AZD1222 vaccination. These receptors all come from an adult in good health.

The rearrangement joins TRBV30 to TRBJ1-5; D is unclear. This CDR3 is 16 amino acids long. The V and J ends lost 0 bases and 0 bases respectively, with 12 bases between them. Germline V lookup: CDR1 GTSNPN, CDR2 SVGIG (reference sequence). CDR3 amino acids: CAWSVVGLDSNQPQHF. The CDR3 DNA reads TGTGCCTGGAGTGTAGTTGGGCTGGATAGCAATCAGCCCCAGCATTTT.

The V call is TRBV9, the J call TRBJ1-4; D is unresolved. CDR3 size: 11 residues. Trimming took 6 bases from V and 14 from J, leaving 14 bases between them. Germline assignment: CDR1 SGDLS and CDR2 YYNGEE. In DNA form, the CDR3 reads TGTGCCAGCACGGGAAAGGAAGCTCTGTTTTTT. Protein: CASTGKEALFF.

The CDR3, as DNA: TGTGCCAGCAGCTTAGGAGGTCCGAACACCGGGGAGCTGTTTTTT. Protein: CASSLGGPNTGELFF. The rearrangement links TRBV11-3 to TRBJ2-2; D call uncertain. V dropped 1 base and J dropped 0 bases, with 6 bases sitting between them. CDR1 SGHNT and CDR2 YENEEA come from the germline V gene. The CDR3 is made up of 15 amino acids.

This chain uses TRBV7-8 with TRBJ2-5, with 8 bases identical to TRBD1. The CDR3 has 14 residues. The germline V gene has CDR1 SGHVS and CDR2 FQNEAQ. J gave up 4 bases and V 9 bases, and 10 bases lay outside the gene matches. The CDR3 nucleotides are TGTGCCAGTAAAAACAGGGGGGCTGTAGAGACCCAGTACTTC. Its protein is CASKNRGAVETQYF.

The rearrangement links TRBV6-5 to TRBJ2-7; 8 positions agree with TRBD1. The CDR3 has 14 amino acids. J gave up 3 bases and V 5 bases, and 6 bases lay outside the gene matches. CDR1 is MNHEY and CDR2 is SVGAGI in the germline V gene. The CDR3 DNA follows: TGTGCCAGCAGTCCCGGGACAGGAGACTACGAGCAGTACTTC. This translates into CASSPGTGDYEQYF.

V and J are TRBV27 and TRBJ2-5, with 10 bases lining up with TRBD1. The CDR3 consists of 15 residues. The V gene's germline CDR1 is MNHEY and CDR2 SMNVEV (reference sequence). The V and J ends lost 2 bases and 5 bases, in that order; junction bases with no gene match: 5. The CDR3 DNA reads TGTGCCAGCAGTTTAGGTGGGACAGGGGTTGAGACCCAGTACTTC. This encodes CASSLGGTGVETQYF.

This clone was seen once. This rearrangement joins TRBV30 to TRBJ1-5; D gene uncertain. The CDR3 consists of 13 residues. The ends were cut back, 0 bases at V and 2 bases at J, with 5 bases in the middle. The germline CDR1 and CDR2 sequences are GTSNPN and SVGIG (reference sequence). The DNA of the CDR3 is TGTGCCTGGAGTGTACACCGCAATCAGCCCCAGCATTTT. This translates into CAWSVHRNQPQHF.

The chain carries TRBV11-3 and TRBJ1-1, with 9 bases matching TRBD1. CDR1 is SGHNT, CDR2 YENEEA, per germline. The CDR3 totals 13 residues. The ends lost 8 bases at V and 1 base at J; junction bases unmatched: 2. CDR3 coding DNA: TGTGCCAGCGGGGGACAGGGGAACACTGAAGCTTTCTTT. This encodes CASGGQGNTEAFF.

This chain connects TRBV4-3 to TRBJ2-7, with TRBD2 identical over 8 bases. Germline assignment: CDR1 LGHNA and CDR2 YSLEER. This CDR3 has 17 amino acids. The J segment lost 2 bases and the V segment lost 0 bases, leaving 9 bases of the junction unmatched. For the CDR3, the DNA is TGCGCCAGCAGCCAAGATAGTCGGGGGGGCCAGCCCTACGAGCAGTACTTC. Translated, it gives CASSQDSRGGQPYEQYF.

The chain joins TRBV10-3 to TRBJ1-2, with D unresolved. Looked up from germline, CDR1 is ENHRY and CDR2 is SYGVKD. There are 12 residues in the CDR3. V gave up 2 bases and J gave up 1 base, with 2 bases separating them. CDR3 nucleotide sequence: TGTGCCATCAGTGAGGGTAACTATGGCTACACCTTC. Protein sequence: CAISEGNYGYTF.

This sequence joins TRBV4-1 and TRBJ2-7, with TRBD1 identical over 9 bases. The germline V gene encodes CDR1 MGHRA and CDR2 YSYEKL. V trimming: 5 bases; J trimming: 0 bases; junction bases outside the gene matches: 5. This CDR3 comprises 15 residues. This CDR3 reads CASSYVTGGSYEQYF. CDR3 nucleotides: TGCGCCAGCAGCTACGTGACAGGGGGCTCCTACGAGCAGTACTTC.

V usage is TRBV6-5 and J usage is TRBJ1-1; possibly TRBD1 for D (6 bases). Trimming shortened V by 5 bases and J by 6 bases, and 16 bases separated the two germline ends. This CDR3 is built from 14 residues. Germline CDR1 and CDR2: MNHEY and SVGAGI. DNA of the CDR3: TGTGCCAGCAGTAACAGGGAGGGTGGCTCTGAAGCTTTCTTT. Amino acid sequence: CASSNREGGSEAFF.

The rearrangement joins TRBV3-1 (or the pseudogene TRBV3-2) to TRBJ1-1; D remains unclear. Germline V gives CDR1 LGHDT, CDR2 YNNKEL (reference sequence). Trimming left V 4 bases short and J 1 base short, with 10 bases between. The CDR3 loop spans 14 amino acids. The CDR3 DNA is TGTGCCAGCAGCCCCCTTACTAGGAACACTGAAGCTTTCTTT. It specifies CASSPLTRNTEAFF.

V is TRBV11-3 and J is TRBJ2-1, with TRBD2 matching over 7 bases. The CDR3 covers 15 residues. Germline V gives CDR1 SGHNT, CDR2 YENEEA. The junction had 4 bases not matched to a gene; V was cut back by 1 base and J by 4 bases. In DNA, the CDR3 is TGTGCCAGCAGCTTAGGGGGAGGGGTTTACAATGAGCAGTTCTTC. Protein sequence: CASSLGGGVYNEQFF.

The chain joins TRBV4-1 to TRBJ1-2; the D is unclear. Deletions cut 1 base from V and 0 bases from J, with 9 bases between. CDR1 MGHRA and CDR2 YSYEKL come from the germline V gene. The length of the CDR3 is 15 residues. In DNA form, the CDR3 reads TGCGCCAGCAGCCAAGTTCAGAATTCTAACTATGGCTACACCTTC. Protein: CASSQVQNSNYGYTF.

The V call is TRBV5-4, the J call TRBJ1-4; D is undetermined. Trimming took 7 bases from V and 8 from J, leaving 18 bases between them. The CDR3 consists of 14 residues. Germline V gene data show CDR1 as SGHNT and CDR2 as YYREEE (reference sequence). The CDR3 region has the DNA TGTGCCAGCTCCTCCGGGTCCAAGGTGGAAAAACTGTTTTTT. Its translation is CASSSGSKVEKLFF.

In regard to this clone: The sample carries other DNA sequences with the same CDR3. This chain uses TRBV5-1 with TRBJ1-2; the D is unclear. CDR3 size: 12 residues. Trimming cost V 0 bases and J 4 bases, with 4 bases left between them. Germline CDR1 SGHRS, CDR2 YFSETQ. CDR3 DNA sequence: TGCGCCAGCAGCTTGGACAGCTATGGCTACACCTTC. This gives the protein CASSLDSYGYTF.

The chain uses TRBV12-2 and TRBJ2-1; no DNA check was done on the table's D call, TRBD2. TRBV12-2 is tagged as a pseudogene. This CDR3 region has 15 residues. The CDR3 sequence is CASRQGRTSFGEQFF. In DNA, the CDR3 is TGTGCAAGTCGCCAAGGTAGGACTAGCTTTGGTGAGCAGTTCTTC.

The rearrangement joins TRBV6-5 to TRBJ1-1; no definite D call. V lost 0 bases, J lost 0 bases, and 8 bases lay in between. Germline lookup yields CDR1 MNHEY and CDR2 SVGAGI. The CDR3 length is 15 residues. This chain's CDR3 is CASSYSKHMNTEAFF. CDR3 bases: TGTGCCAGCAGTTACTCGAAACATATGAACACTGAAGCTTTCTTT.

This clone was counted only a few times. The CDR3 here is CASSQDRTWGSPLSGANVLTF. CDR3 bases: TGCGCCAGCAGCCAAGATCGAACCTGGGGCTCCCCACTCTCTGGGGCCAACGTCCTGACTTTC. V usage is TRBV4-3 and J usage is TRBJ2-6; a possible D gene is TRBD1 (5 bases). The V gene lost 0 bases and the J gene lost 0 bases, with 21 bases spanning the gap. The CDR3 length is 21 residues. Germline loops: CDR1 LGHNA, CDR2 YSLEER.

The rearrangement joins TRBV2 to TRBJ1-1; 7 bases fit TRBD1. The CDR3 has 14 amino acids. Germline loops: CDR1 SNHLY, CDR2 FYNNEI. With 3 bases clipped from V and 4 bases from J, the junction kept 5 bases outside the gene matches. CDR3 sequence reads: CASSETGFRTEAFF. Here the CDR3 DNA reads TGTGCCAGCAGTGAGACAGGGTTTCGCACTGAAGCTTTCTTT.

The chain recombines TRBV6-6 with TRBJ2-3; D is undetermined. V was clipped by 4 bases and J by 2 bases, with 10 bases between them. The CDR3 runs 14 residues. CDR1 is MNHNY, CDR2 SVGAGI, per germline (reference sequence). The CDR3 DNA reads TGTGCCAGCAGTTTCTCGTTCAACACAGATACGCAGTATTTT. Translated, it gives CASSFSFNTDTQYF.